The entry below describes one TCR beta chain. The CDR3 is 13 amino acids. Germline V lookup: CDR1 LGHNA, CDR2 YSLEER. The germline V and J ends were trimmed by 2 bases and 13 bases, with 16 bases remaining between them. The record originates from a study of STAT5B mutations in CD4+ large granular lymphocyte leukemia. TCRdb's copy holds only in-frame clones and misses some; the assay was immunoSEQ multiplex PCR. The table shows roughly 23,000 clones, with 78% occurring only once. The chain employs TRBV4-3 and TRBJ2-3; D is uncertain. This TCR derives from a human donor in good health. The specimen was CD4+ T cells from blood buffy coats. The CDR3 region has the DNA TGCGCCAGCAGCCAAATAACCCAGGCCAAGGAGTATTTT. This gives the protein CASSQITQAKEYF.